This note documents a single T cell receptor beta chain sequence. Antigen unknown. The germline CDR1 and CDR2 sequences are SGHTA and FQGNSA. The germline V and J ends were trimmed by 3 bases and 2 bases, with 11 bases remaining between them. The CDR3 has 15 residues. The data originate from a study of cytomegalovirus exposure and HLA in healthy donors. Overall study results and limits: Excluded were some V segments that proved indistinguishable, including TRBV6-2 and TRBV6-3. TCR beta chain V- and J-gene trimming was linked, in a later analysis, to a missense variant in DCLRE1C.

The PCR made use of 60 Vbeta and 13 Jbeta primers. Some clones are missing from TCRdb's copy, which holds only in-frame ones; the method was immunoSEQ multiplex PCR. The data show over 100,000 clones, with around 77% seen just once and 4.2% held by the top ten. The chain combines TRBV7-2 with TRBJ1-3; TRBD1 is a possible D gene (6 bases). This TCR came from a male donor in good health and CMV-seropositive. The sequenced material came from PBMCs. CDR3 residues: CASSFGQPTGNTIYF. The CDR3 DNA sequence: TGTGCCAGCAGCTTTGGACAGCCAACTGGAAACACCATATATTTT.